This T cell receptor (beta chain) was sequenced during a study of neurological immune-mediated disorders. A total of 2 million PBMCs stored at -80 degrees C provided the unsorted libraries. Looked up from germline, CDR1 is SGHTA and CDR2 is FQGNSA. This CDR3 is 14 amino acids long. Trimming stripped 2 bases from V and 0 bases from J, with 7 bases between. By 5'RACE with 10-nucleotide random UMIs, the cDNA was made. TCRdb recomputed calls from the 5' RACE reads with MiXCR, one row per CDR3 protein. Found here are tens of thousands of distinct CDR3 sequences, about 13% of them singletons; the top ten hold about 11%.

V usage is TRBV7-2 and J usage is TRBJ1-1, with unresolved D. The sample was PBMCs. The TCR was taken from an older woman with HTLV-1-associated myelopathy (HAM/TSP). The CDR3 region is CASSLFGMNTEAFF. In nucleotides, the CDR3 is TGTGCCAGCAGCTTATTCGGGATGAACACTGAAGCTTTCTTT.